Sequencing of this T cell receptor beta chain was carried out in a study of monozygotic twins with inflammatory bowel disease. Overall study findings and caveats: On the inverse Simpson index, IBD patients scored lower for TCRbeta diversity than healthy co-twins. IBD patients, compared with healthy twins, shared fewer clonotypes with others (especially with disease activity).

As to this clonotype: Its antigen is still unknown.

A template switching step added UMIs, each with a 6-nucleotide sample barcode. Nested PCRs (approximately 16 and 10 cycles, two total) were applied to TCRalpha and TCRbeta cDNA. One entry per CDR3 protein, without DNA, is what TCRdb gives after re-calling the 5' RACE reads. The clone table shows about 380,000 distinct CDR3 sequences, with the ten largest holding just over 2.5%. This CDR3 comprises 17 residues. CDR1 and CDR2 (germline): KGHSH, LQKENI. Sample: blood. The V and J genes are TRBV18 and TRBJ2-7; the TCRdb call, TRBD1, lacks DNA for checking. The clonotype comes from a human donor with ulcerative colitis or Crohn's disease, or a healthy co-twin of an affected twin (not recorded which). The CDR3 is CASSRFYGPTRSYEQYF.